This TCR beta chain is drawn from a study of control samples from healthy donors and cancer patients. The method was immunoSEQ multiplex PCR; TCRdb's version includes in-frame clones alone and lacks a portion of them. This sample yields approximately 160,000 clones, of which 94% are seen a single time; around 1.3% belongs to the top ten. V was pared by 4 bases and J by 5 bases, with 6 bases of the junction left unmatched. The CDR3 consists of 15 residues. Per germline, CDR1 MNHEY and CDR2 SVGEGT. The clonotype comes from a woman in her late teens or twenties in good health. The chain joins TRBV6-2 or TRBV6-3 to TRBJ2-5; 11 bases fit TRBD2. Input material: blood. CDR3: CASSSLAGEDETQYF. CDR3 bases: TGTGCCAGCAGTTCACTAGCGGGAGAAGATGAGACCCAGTACTTC.